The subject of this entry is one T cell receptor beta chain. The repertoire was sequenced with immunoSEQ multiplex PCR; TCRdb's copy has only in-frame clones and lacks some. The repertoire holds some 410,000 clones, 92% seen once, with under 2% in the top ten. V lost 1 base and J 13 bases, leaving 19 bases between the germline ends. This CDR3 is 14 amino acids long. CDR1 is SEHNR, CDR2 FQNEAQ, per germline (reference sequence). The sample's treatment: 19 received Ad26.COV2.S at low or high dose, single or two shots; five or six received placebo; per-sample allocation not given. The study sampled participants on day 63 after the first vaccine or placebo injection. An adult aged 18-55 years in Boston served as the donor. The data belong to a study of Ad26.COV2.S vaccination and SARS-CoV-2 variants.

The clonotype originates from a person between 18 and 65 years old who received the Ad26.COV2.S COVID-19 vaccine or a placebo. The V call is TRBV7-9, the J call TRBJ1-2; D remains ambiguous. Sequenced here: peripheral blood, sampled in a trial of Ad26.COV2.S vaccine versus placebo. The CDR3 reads CASSLESTMVLSTF. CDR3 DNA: TGTGCCAGCAGCTTAGAGAGCACTATGGTCTTATCCACCTTC. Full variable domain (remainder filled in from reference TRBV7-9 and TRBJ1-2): DTGVSQNPRHKITKRGQNVTFRCDPISEHNRLYWYRQTLGQGPEFLTYFQNEAQLEKSRLLSDRFSAERPKGSFSTLEIQRTEQGDSAMYLCASSLESTMVLSTFGSGTRLTVV.